Each of the 8 T cell receptor beta chains below was sequenced from the same sample in a study of T cell repertoires in cytomegalovirus infection. TCRdb analysed the reads with MiXCR anew, one entry per CDR3 protein. Among roughly 720,000 distinct CDR3 sequences listed, roughly a third were seen once. The sample comprised PBMCs. The origin of the receptors is a human donor in good health (CMV status not recorded). Some clones in this sample may be carry-over from other donors' samples.

The chain links TRBV7-2 to TRBJ2-5; maybe TRBD1 (5 bases). Germline CDR1 reads SGHTA; CDR2 reads FQGNSA. This CDR3 contains 14 residues. V lost 1 base to trimming and J lost 0 bases, with 6 bases between them. The CDR3 DNA reads as TGTGCCAGCAGCTTAGGGACATACCAAGAGACCCAGTACTTC. It translates to CASSLGTYQETQYF.

The rearrangement uses TRBV11-2 and TRBJ1-3; TRBD1 might be the D (6 bases). Germline CDR1 is SGHAT and CDR2 is FQNNGV. The CDR3 is 18 amino acids. Trimming took off 5 bases at V and 0 bases at J, with 20 bases between the two ends. The CDR3 nucleotides read TGTGCCAGCAGCCTACGGGCAGGACAGACATCCTCTGGAAACACCATATATTTT. It specifies CASSLRAGQTSSGNTIYF. Full variable domain (missing parts from reference TRBV11-2 and TRBJ1-3): EAGVAQSPRYKIIEKRQSVAFWCNPISGHATLYWYQQILGQGPKLLIQFQNNGVVDDSQLPKDRFSAERLKGVDSTLKIQPAKLEDSAVYLCASSLRAGQTSSGNTIYFGEGSWLTVV.

This chain's CDR3 is CASSVGTGAGELFF. CDR3 sequence (DNA): TGTGCCAGCAGTGTTGGGACAGGGGCCGGGGAGCTGTTTTTT. The chain is built from TRBV27 and TRBJ2-2; 10 bases agree with TRBD1. The V gene end was trimmed by 5 bases and the J gene end by 6 bases; junction bases not matched to a gene: 3. Germline V lookup: CDR1 MNHEY, CDR2 SMNVEV (reference sequence). This CDR3 has 14 amino acids.

The chain is built from TRBV28 and TRBJ1-2; D is possibly TRBD1 (5 bases). The CDR3 length is 13 residues. Germline V gene lookup returns CDR1 MDHEN and CDR2 SYDVKM. V was trimmed by 6 bases and J by 12 bases, leaving 20 bases between them. The CDR3 DNA sequence: TGTGCCAGCAGCCTATCCGGGACGTTCACTAACACCTTC. It codes for CASSLSGTFTNTF.

V is TRBV28 and J is TRBJ1-5; the D is unclear. Germline V gene sequence: CDR1 MDHEN, CDR2 SYDVKM. CDR3 length: 15 residues. The V gene lost 6 bases and the J gene lost 4 bases, with 16 bases spanning the gap. The CDR3, as DNA: TGTGCCAGCAGGGAGGTACTTCTAATTAATCAGCCCCAGCATTTT. Protein product: CASREVLLINQPQHF.

The chain employs TRBV4-1 and TRBJ2-3; 9 bases map to TRBD2. CDR3 size: 18 residues. V dropped 0 bases and J dropped 6; count of bases not matched to a gene: 13. Germline values: CDR1 MGHRA, CDR2 YSYEKL. In DNA form, the CDR3 reads TGCGCCAGCAGCCAAGATCCCTGGACTAGCGAAGTCGTCGATACGCAGTATTTT. Its translation is CASSQDPWTSEVVDTQYF.

Only a few counts were recorded for this clonotype. The genes are TRBV19 and TRBJ2-3; the D call may be TRBD1 or TRBD2 (6 bases each). The length of the CDR3 is 19 residues. V lost 6 bases, J lost 4 bases, and 29 bases lay in between. Germline CDR1 and CDR2: LNHDA and SQIVND (reference sequence). In DNA, the CDR3 is TGTGCCAGTAGCGGAAGGGGCGTCAGGGGAGGACCCGTGCCAGATACGCAGTATTTT. Amino acid sequence: CASSGRGVRGGPVPDTQYF.

A note on this clonotype: One end of the junction fails to match germline, which may point to a read error. This chain joins TRBV7-6 and TRBJ1-2; 8 positions match TRBD1. Germline CDR1 is SGHVS and CDR2 is FNYEAQ. CDR3 length: 16 residues. Here the CDR3 reads CASSHPSGQGGYVYTF. CDR3 bases: TGTGCCAGCAGCCACCCGTCTGGACAGGGAGGATATGTCTACACCTTC. Full variable domain (remainder filled in from reference TRBV7-6 and TRBJ1-2): GAGVSQSPRYKVTKRGQDVALRCDPISGHVSLYWYRQALGQGPEFLTYFNYEAQQDKSGLPNDRFSAERPEGSISTLTIQRTEQRDSAMYRCASSHPSGQGGYVYTFGSGTRLTVV.